Listed here are 26 T cell receptor beta chains from one sample, sequenced in a study of blood T cell repertoires in COVID-19. Profiled with immunoSEQ multiplex PCR; TCRdb holds only in-frame clones, not every one. The sample consists of over 250,000 clones, about 87% of them appearing once. The sequencing input was peripheral blood. The receptor source for this set is a man in his 60s who had recovered from COVID-19.

The V call is TRBV15, the J call TRBJ1-1; 7 positions match TRBD1. The CDR3 length is 14 residues. Trimming at V came to 4 bases and at J to 1 base, leaving 3 bases not matched to a gene. Germline loops: CDR1 LNHNV, CDR2 YYDKDF (reference sequence). The CDR3: CATSTEGANTEAFF. As DNA, the CDR3 is TGTGCCACCAGCACTGAGGGGGCGAACACTGAAGCTTTCTTT.

The chain carries TRBV6-5 and TRBJ2-5; TRBD2 is a possible D gene (6 bases). Germline V lookup: CDR1 MNHEY, CDR2 SVGAGI. The V end was cut by 4 bases, the J end by 2 bases, with 14 bases between. This CDR3 comprises 15 residues. DNA of the CDR3: TGTGCCAGCAGTTCGGCGGGGAGTGGACAAGAGACCCAGTACTTC. Amino acid sequence: CASSSAGSGQETQYF.

The J gene is TRBJ1-2, the V gene TRBV9; 9 bases line up with TRBD1. The trim removed 3 bases at V and 2 bases at J, leaving 5 bases unmatched. The CDR3 is 15 amino acids. Per the germline V gene, CDR1 is SGDLS and CDR2 is YYNGEE. CDR3 DNA: TGTGCCAGCAGCGCCGTGGACAGGGGAAACTATGGCTACACCTTC. This gives the protein CASSAVDRGNYGYTF. The full variable domain, rest sourced from reference TRBV9 and TRBJ1-2, is DSGVTQTPKHLITATGQRVTLRCSPRSGDLSVYWYQQSLDQGLQFLIQYYNGEERAKGNILERFSAQQFPDLHSELNLSSLELGDSALYFCASSAVDRGNYGYTFGSGTRLTVV.

This clone was observed a handful of times. The rearrangement uses TRBV7-2 and TRBJ1-5, with TRBD1 matching over 7 bases. There are 14 residues in the CDR3. Per the germline V gene, CDR1 is SGHTA and CDR2 is FQGNSA. The V gene end was trimmed by 4 bases and the J gene end by 5 bases; junction bases not matched to a gene: 5. CDR3 region: CASSSRQGYQPQHF. The CDR3 DNA is TGTGCCAGCAGCTCCAGACAGGGTTATCAGCCCCAGCATTTT.

Of note for this clone: Mismatch with germline at one junction end may stem from a read error. V gene TRBV15 combines with J gene TRBJ2-7; the D is unclear. Germline V gene data show CDR1 as LNHNV and CDR2 as YYDKDF (reference sequence). CDR3 length: 14 amino acids. CDR3: CATSRDRSGYEQYF. CDR3 sequence (DNA): TGTGCCACCAGCAGAGATAGGTCAGGTTACGAGCAGTACTTT. Full variable domain (outside the CDR3, taken from reference TRBV15 and TRBJ2-7): DAMVIQNPRYQVTQFGKPVTLSCSQTLNHNVMYWYQQKSSQAPKLLFHYYDKDFNNEADTPDNFQSRRPNTSFCFLDIRSPGLGDTAMYLCATSRDRSGYEQYFGPGTRLTVT.

This clone was observed a few times. The same CDR3 arises from other DNA sequences in this sample as well. The chain links TRBV9 to TRBJ2-7; D may be TRBD1 (5 bases). CDR3 length equals 13 residues. V was cut by 0 bases and J by 3 bases, with 7 bases left in between. CDR1 and CDR2 (germline): SGDLS, YYNGEE. CDR3 amino acids: CASSVATGYEQYF. DNA of the CDR3: TGTGCCAGCAGCGTAGCTACAGGCTACGAGCAGTACTTC. Full variable domain (rest looked up from reference TRBV9 and TRBJ2-7): DSGVTQTPKHLITATGQRVTLRCSPRSGDLSVYWYQQSLDQGLQFLIQYYNGEERAKGNILERFSAQQFPDLHSELNLSSLELGDSALYFCASSVATGYEQYFGPGTRLTVT.

This clone was seen once. V and J are TRBV7-3 and TRBJ1-4; no clear D gene. The CDR3 spans 16 residues. Looked up from germline, CDR1 is SGHTA and CDR2 is FQGTGA. V was clipped by 5 bases and J by 4 bases, with 17 bases between them. CDR3 region: CASSRSPQLRNEKLFF. As DNA, the CDR3 is TGTGCCAGCAGCCGGAGTCCGCAGTTACGTAATGAAAAACTGTTTTTT.

The gene calls are TRBV7-8 and TRBJ2-7, with D perhaps TRBD1 (5 bases). Germline CDR1 is SGHVS and CDR2 is FQNEAQ. This CDR3 has 14 amino acids. V was cut by 4 bases and J by 1 base, with 11 bases left in between. CDR3 bases: TGTGCCAGCAGCTCCCAGGGCCTATCCTACGAGCAGTACTTC. Its translation is CASSSQGLSYEQYF.

DNA for the CDR3: TGTGCCAGTAGTCTCACATCGACTAGTTTCTCTAGCACAGATACGCAGTATTTT. It is translated as CASSLTSTSFSSTDTQYF. This chain joins TRBV19 and TRBJ2-3, with TRBD2 as a possible D gene (6 bases). V was clipped by 5 bases and J by 0 bases, with 21 bases between them. Germline loops: CDR1 LNHDA, CDR2 SQIVND (reference sequence). The CDR3 is 18 amino acids.

This rearrangement joins TRBV14 to TRBJ2-5; TRBD1 matches at 9 bases. CDR1 and CDR2 (germline): SGHDN, FVKESK. The trim removed 1 base at V and 5 bases at J, leaving 5 bases unmatched. This CDR3 is 15 amino acids long. The CDR3 loop is CASSQVTGGRETQYF. CDR3 DNA: TGTGCCAGCAGCCAAGTCACAGGGGGCCGGGAGACCCAGTACTTC.

The rearrangement uses TRBV27 and TRBJ2-3, with TRBD1 matching 8 bases. The germline V gene encodes CDR1 MNHEY and CDR2 SMNVEV (reference sequence). The CDR3 length is 15 residues. The trim removed 5 bases at V and 4 bases at J, leaving 8 bases unmatched. CDR3 loop: CASSTTGQGSDTQYF. For the CDR3, the DNA is TGTGCCAGCAGTACCACAGGACAGGGTTCAGATACGCAGTATTTT.

In nucleotides, the CDR3 is TGCGCCAGCAAGAAGAACAGGGGTACTGAAGCTTTCTTT. Translation: CASKKNRGTEAFF. V gene TRBV10-1 combines with J gene TRBJ1-1; 7 bases fit TRBD1. Trimming cost V 7 bases and J 5 bases; bases outside gene matches: 7. CDR1 and CDR2 from the germline V gene are WNHNN and SYGVQD (reference sequence). The CDR3 length is 13 residues.

The CDR3 DNA is TGCGCCAGCAGCAGGACAGGGGCGCAAGACACTGAAGCTTTCTTT. Translating gives CASSRTGAQDTEAFF. V usage is TRBV5-1 and J usage is TRBJ1-1; 9 nucleotides align to TRBD1. Germline V gives CDR1 SGHRS, CDR2 YFSETQ. The CDR3 totals 15 residues. V lost 4 bases to trimming and J lost 3 bases; unmatched junction nucleotides: 7. Full variable domain (rest looked up from reference TRBV5-1 and TRBJ1-1): KAGVTQTPRYLIKTRGQQVTLSCSPISGHRSVSWYQQTPGQGLQFLFEYFSETQRNKGNFPGRFSGRQFSNSRSEMNVSTLELGDSALYLCASSRTGAQDTEAFFGQGTRLTVV.

This sequence joins TRBV7-2 and TRBJ2-2; 8 nucleotides agree with TRBD2. Germline CDR1 and CDR2: SGHTA and FQGNSA. The ends lost 2 bases at V and 3 bases at J; junction bases unmatched: 2. This CDR3 spans 15 amino acids. The CDR3: CASSLMRGDTGELFF. Written as DNA, the CDR3 is TGTGCCAGCAGCTTAATGCGGGGGGACACCGGGGAGCTGTTTTTT. The whole variable domain, remainder taken from reference TRBV7-2 and TRBJ2-2, is GAGVSQSPSNKVTEKGKDVELRCDPISGHTALYWYRQSLGQGLEFLIYFQGNSAPDKSGLPSDRFSAERTGGSVSTLTIQRTQQEDSAVYLCASSLMRGDTGELFFGEGSRLTVL.

This chain joins TRBV21-1 and TRBJ1-5; TRBD1, the table's D call, lacks a check against the DNA. TRBV21-1 is tagged as a pseudogene. The CDR3 sequence is 19 residues long. The CDR3 DNA reads TGTGCCAGCAACGTATTCTTCCCTTCCACACCACAGCCCGATCAGCCCCAGCATTTT. Protein product: CASNVFFPSTPQPDQPQHF.

The CDR3 DNA reads as TGTGCCAGCAGCCCCGAGGCGCAGCATACGCAGTATTTT. Translating gives CASSPEAQHTQYF. The rearrangement uses TRBV2 and TRBJ2-3, with no clear D. V shed 6 bases and J shed 7 bases, with 14 bases lying between them. The CDR3 has 13 residues. The V gene's germline CDR1 is SNHLY and CDR2 FYNNEI.

CDR3 amino acids: CASSLGGARGYTF. The CDR3 nucleotides are TGTGCCAGCAGCTTAGGGGGCGCGAGGGGCTACACCTTC. The rearrangement uses TRBV7-2 and TRBJ1-2, with D tentatively TRBD1 (5 bases). Germline V gene lookup returns CDR1 SGHTA and CDR2 FQGNSA. CDR3 size: 13 residues. V was shortened by 1 base and J by 8 bases, with 11 bases between the two germline ends. The full variable domain, in which reference TRBV7-2 and TRBJ1-2 provide the parts outside the CDR3, is GAGVSQSPSNKVTEKGKDVELRCDPISGHTALYWYRQSLGQGLEFLIYFQGNSAPDKSGLPSDRFSAERTGGSVSTLTIQRTQQEDSAVYLCASSLGGARGYTFGSGTRLTVV.

V is TRBV7-2 and J is TRBJ2-7, with a possible D match to TRBD1 (5 bases). The V end was cut by 3 bases, the J end by 4 bases, with 13 bases between. The CDR3 is made up of 14 amino acids. Germline CDR1 SGHTA, CDR2 FQGNSA. In nucleotides, the CDR3 is TGTGCCAGCAGCTTTGGGTACACAGGTTACGAGCAGTACTTC. Its protein product is CASSFGYTGYEQYF. The variable domain in full, completed from reference TRBV7-2 and TRBJ2-7, reads GAGVSQSPSNKVTEKGKDVELRCDPISGHTALYWYRQSLGQGLEFLIYFQGNSAPDKSGLPSDRFSAERTGGSVSTLTIQRTQQEDSAVYLCASSFGYTGYEQYFGPGTRLTVT.

The chain employs TRBV5-4 and TRBJ2-4; TRBD1 matches 8 bases. This CDR3 spans 14 amino acids. The germline CDR1 and CDR2 sequences are SGHNT and YYREEE (reference sequence). With 3 bases clipped from V and 7 bases from J, the junction kept 6 bases outside the gene matches. This CDR3 reads CASSSGTGVNIQYF. CDR3 nucleotides: TGTGCCAGCAGCTCCGGGACAGGTGTTAACATTCAGTACTTC.

V gene TRBV19 combines with J gene TRBJ2-1, with D tentatively TRBD1 (5 bases). V lost 3 bases, J lost 4 bases, and 7 bases lay in between. The CDR3 has 13 residues. Germline assignment: CDR1 LNHDA and CDR2 SQIVND (reference sequence). This CDR3 is CASSIQGYNEQFF. CDR3 nucleotides: TGTGCCAGTAGTATCCAGGGATACAATGAGCAGTTCTTC.

The J gene is TRBJ1-2, the V gene TRBV11-2, with 10 nucleotides matching TRBD1. CDR3 length: 17 residues. The V gene's germline CDR1 is SGHAT and CDR2 FQNNGV. V shed 2 bases, J shed 5 bases, and the junction held 11 bases outside the gene matches. For the CDR3, the DNA is TGTGCCAGCAGCTTACGCGGGACAGGGGCCGACCTTTATGGCTACACCTTC. Amino acid sequence: CASSLRGTGADLYGYTF.

This chain connects TRBV19 to TRBJ1-5; TRBD1 matches at 8 bases. V lost 6 bases and J lost 0; bases outside the gene matches: 4. Germline values: CDR1 LNHDA, CDR2 SQIVND (reference sequence). This CDR3 region has 15 residues. The CDR3 bases are TGTGCCAGTAGCCGAGACAGGGGTAGCAATCAGCCCCAGCATTTT. Amino acids: CASSRDRGSNQPQHF.

The genes are TRBV9 and TRBJ1-2; D is undetermined. Between the trimmed V and J ends, which lost 3 bases and 3 bases, there was a span of 12 bases. This CDR3 spans 14 amino acids. Looked up from germline, CDR1 is SGDLS and CDR2 is YYNGEE. Written as DNA, the CDR3 is TGTGCCAGCAGCGGTAGACTTTCCCACTATGGCTACACCTTC. It translates to CASSGRLSHYGYTF.

In this sample, this clone turned up a few times. V and J are TRBV7-9 and TRBJ1-3; 7 bases map to TRBD1. Trimming at V came to 3 bases and at J to 3 bases, leaving 5 bases not matched to a gene. Germline CDR1 and CDR2: SEHNR and FQNEAQ (reference sequence). The CDR3 has 15 residues. The CDR3, as DNA: TGTGCCAGCAGCTTGGAGGGGGCGCATGGAAACACCATATATTTT. It is translated as CASSLEGAHGNTIYF.

This chain uses TRBV3-1 (or the pseudogene TRBV3-2) with TRBJ1-2, with TRBD1 identical over 8 bases. Germline V lookup: CDR1 LGHDT, CDR2 YNNKEL (reference sequence). The CDR3 totals 14 residues. V shed 4 bases and J 8 bases; nucleotides not matched to a gene: 9. DNA of the CDR3: TGTGCCAGCAGCCCGCAGCAGGGGGCTGGCGGCTACACCTTC. Residues: CASSPQQGAGGYTF.

The V call is TRBV3-1 (or the pseudogene TRBV3-2), the J call TRBJ1-6; 8 nucleotides match TRBD1. J gave up 6 bases and V 6 bases, and 10 bases lay outside the gene matches. This CDR3 region has 16 residues. Germline loops: CDR1 LGHDT, CDR2 YNNKEL (reference sequence). CDR3 amino acids: CASRAETGVFNSPLHF. In DNA form, the CDR3 reads TGTGCCAGCAGGGCCGAGACAGGGGTTTTTAATTCACCCCTCCACTTT.